These 11 T cell receptor beta chains came from one sample sequenced in a study of blood T cell repertoires in COVID-19. Clones were sequenced by immunoSEQ multiplex PCR, and TCRdb holds only the in-frame ones, with some missing. Counted here are 70,000 to 100,000 clones, around nine tenths occurring once; the ten biggest clones make up roughly 8.1%. Sequences were obtained from peripheral blood. The receptor set was obtained from an older woman with acute or convalescent COVID-19.

This chain uses TRBV6-5 with TRBJ2-1; D gene ambiguous. This CDR3 has 13 amino acids. From germline, CDR1 is MNHEY and CDR2 SVGAGI. The V and J ends lost 6 bases and 10 bases respectively, with 16 bases between them. The CDR3 sequence: CASRPTLIKEQFF. In DNA form, the CDR3 reads TGTGCCAGCAGGCCGACTCTCATAAAGGAGCAGTTCTTC.

The chain has TRBV15 and TRBJ2-7, with D uncertain. The CDR3 contains 12 residues. V was trimmed by 2 bases and J by 6 bases, leaving 8 bases between them. Germline assignment: CDR1 LNHNV and CDR2 YYDKDF (reference sequence). In DNA form, the CDR3 reads TGTGCCACCAGCAGACGAACGCGCGAGCAGTACTTC. The encoded protein is CATSRRTREQYF.

The chain combines TRBV18 with TRBJ2-3; D might be TRBD1 (6 bases). The ends were cut back, 3 bases at V and 2 bases at J, with 9 bases in the middle. The germline V gene encodes CDR1 KGHSH and CDR2 LQKENI. This CDR3 region has 14 residues. Here the CDR3 reads CASSPRTDTDTQYF. In DNA form, the CDR3 reads TGTGCCAGCTCACCCAGGACAGACACAGATACGCAGTATTTT. Complete variable domain (other parts from reference TRBV18 and TRBJ2-3): NAGVMQNPRHLVRRRGQEARLRCSPMKGHSHVYWYRQLPEEGLKFMVYLQKENIIDESGMPKERFSAEFPKEGPSILRIQQVVRGDSAAYFCASSPRTDTDTQYFGPGTRLTVL.

The chain joins TRBV7-3 to TRBJ2-2; 9 bases line up with TRBD1. Germline V CDR1 and CDR2: SGHTA, FQGTGA. The CDR3 is 16 amino acids. J gave up 4 bases and V 4 bases, and 7 bases lay outside the gene matches. The CDR3 sequence is CASSSGDRVRTGELFF. The CDR3 coding sequence is TGTGCCAGCAGCTCGGGGGACAGGGTGCGCACCGGGGAGCTGTTTTTT.

This CDR3 reads CASSLIGGSQPQHF. DNA of the CDR3: TGCGCCAGCAGCTTGATCGGGGGAAGTCAGCCCCAGCATTTT. The chain employs TRBV5-1 and TRBJ1-5; D perhaps matches TRBD1 (5 bases). CDR1 is SGHRS, CDR2 YFSETQ, per germline. CDR3 size: 14 residues. With 1 base removed from V and 6 bases from J, the gap between germline ends came to 11 bases.

This clone was seen only a few times. This same CDR3 is encoded by further DNA sequences in the sample. J is TRBJ1-6 and V is TRBV5-4, with 7 nucleotides matching TRBD1. In germline, CDR1 is SGHNT, CDR2 YYREEE (reference sequence). V dropped 4 bases and J dropped 4; count of bases not matched to a gene: 2. This CDR3 spans 14 amino acids. For the CDR3, the DNA is TGTGCCAGCAGCCTGGACAGGTATAATTCACCCCTCCACTTT. Encoded protein: CASSLDRYNSPLHF.

This clone was recorded only once. The gene calls are TRBV5-1 and TRBJ2-7; 11 nucleotides line up with TRBD2. The junction had 7 bases not matched to a gene; V was cut back by 1 base and J by 7 bases. This CDR3 spans 15 amino acids. The germline gives CDR1 SGHRS, CDR2 YFSETQ. CDR3 DNA sequence: TGCGCCAGCAGCTTGACTAGCGGGAGTTCGTGGGAGCAGTACTTC. It translates to CASSLTSGSSWEQYF. Complete variable domain (other parts from reference TRBV5-1 and TRBJ2-7): KAGVTQTPRYLIKTRGQQVTLSCSPISGHRSVSWYQQTPGQGLQFLFEYFSETQRNKGNFPGRFSGRQFSNSRSEMNVSTLELGDSALYLCASSLTSGSSWEQYFGPGTRLTVT.

This clone was counted only a few times. The J gene is TRBJ1-1, the V gene TRBV13, with TRBD1 as a possible D gene (6 bases). Germline lookup yields CDR1 PRHDT and CDR2 FYEKMQ (reference sequence). This CDR3 comprises 17 residues. Trimming took 3 bases from V and 0 from J, leaving 17 bases between them. The CDR3 here is CASSLRGASGMNTEAFF. The CDR3 region has the DNA TGTGCCAGCAGCTTGCGGGGGGCATCCGGAATGAACACTGAAGCTTTCTTT.

This clone occurred a few times. The chain couples TRBV3-1 (or the pseudogene TRBV3-2) to TRBJ2-4; no clear D. The CDR3 spans 15 residues. Trimming stripped 3 bases from V and 0 bases from J, with 9 bases between. CDR1 and CDR2 (germline): LGHDT, YNNKEL (reference sequence). CDR3 sequence: CASSQLDVAKNIQYF. The CDR3 DNA reads TGTGCCAGCAGCCAGCTAGATGTAGCCAAAAACATTCAGTACTTC.

This sequence joins TRBV3-1 (or the pseudogene TRBV3-2) and TRBJ1-1; 8 bases map to TRBD1. The CDR3 covers 15 residues. Germline trimming cut 2 bases from V and 1 base from J; bases unmatched to any gene: 3. In germline, CDR1 is LGHDT, CDR2 YNNKEL (reference sequence). CDR3 residues: CASSQPGGANTEAFF. The CDR3 region has the DNA TGTGCCAGCAGCCAACCAGGGGGCGCGAACACTGAAGCTTTCTTT.

V usage is TRBV3-1 (or the pseudogene TRBV3-2) and J usage is TRBJ2-7, with 12 positions matching TRBD2. The CDR3 runs 16 residues. Germline lookup yields CDR1 LGHDT and CDR2 YNNKEL (reference sequence). V lost 4 bases to trimming and J lost 4 bases; unmatched junction nucleotides: 8. The CDR3 here is CASSPRTTSGRYEQYF. The CDR3 nucleotides are TGTGCCAGCAGCCCTCGAACAACTAGCGGGAGGTACGAGCAGTACTTC.